This T cell receptor (beta chain) was sequenced for a study of naive and memory T cell subsets. Two oligonucleotides, mixed equimolar, formed the beta constant-region primer covering TRBC1 and TRBC2. Four rounds of PCR amplified the ligated cDNA using nested alpha and beta constant-region primers plus SP2. TCRdb analysed the UMI-ligation and nested PCR reads with MiXCR anew, one entry per CDR3 protein. This sample has around 130,000 distinct CDR3 sequences, with about 36% found just once. CDR3 length equals 14 residues. Germline CDR1 reads MNHEY; CDR2 reads SVGAGI. V was pared by 6 bases and J by 4 bases, with 7 bases of the junction left unmatched.

The TCR was taken from a human donor in good health. The source material was central memory CD4+ T cells from blood. The V gene is TRBV6-5, the J gene TRBJ2-3, with TRBD1 identical over 7 bases. This CDR3 reads CASSSDRASDTQYF. In DNA form, the CDR3 reads TGTGCCAGCAGCTCCGACAGGGCCTCAGATACGCAGTATTTT.